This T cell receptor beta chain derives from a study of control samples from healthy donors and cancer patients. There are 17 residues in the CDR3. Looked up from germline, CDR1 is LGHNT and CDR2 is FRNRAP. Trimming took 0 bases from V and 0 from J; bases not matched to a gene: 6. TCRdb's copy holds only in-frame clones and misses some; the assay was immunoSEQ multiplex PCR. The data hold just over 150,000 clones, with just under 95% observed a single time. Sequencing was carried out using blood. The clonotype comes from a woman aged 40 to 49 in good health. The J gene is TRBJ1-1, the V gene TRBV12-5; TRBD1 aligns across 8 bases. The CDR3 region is CASGLVAGGLMNTEAFF. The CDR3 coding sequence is TGTGCTAGTGGTTTGGTAGCAGGGGGCCTCATGAACACTGAAGCTTTCTTT. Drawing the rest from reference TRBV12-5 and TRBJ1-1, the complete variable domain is DARVTQTPRHKVTEMGQEVTMRCQPILGHNTVFWYRQTMMQGLELLAYFRNRAPLDDSGMPKDRFSAEMPDATLATLKIQPSEPRDSAVYFCASGLVAGGLMNTEAFFGQGTRLTVV.